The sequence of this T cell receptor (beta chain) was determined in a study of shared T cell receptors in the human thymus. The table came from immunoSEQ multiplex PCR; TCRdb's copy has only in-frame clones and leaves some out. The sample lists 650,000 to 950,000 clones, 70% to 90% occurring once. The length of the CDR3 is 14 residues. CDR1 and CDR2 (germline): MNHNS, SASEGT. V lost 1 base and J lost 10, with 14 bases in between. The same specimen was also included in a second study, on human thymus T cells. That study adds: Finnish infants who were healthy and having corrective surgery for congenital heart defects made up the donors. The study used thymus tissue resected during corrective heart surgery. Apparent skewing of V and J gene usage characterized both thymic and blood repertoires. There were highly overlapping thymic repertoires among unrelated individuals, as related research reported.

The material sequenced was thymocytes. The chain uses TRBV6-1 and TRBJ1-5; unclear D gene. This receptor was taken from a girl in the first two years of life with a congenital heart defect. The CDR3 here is CASSEVARRVPQHF. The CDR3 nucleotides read TGTGCCAGCAGTGAAGTAGCAAGGCGGGTACCCCAGCATTTT.